Listed below are T cell receptor beta chains from one sample, sequenced in a study of vaccination effects on CD4 cells after COVID-19. Which antigens these TCRs recognize remains unknown. Profiling relied on immunoSEQ multiplex PCR, and the TCRdb table lists in-frame clones only, not all of them. The sample has roughly 63,000 clones, 80% seen once. The material sequenced was CD4+ T cells from PBMCs cultured with SARS-CoV-2 spike peptides, taken before COVID-19 vaccination. These receptors were taken from a human donor who received a COVID-19 vaccine. CDR3s include the opening cysteine and the closing phenylalanine or tryptophan. Each record gives: clone size, D gene, J gene, V gene, CDR3 DNA, CDR3 protein. The D gene is left open where the match is weak. Size is omitted from some rows. Given values are once, few, many or a class for expanded clones.

clone_size: .; d_call: TRBD2; j_call: TRBJ2-5; v_call: TRBV7-9; cdr3_nt: TGTGCCAGCAGCTTCTCGCGGGGGGGGGAGACCCAGTACTTC; cdr3_aa: CASSFSRGGETQYF
clone_size: .; d_call: .; j_call: TRBJ2-2; v_call: TRBV5-1; cdr3_nt: TGCGCCAGCAGCTTGGCCGACAGGACCGGGGAGCTGTTTTTT; cdr3_aa: CASSLADRTGELFF
clone_size: .; d_call: .; j_call: TRBJ1-5; v_call: TRBV5-5; cdr3_nt: TGTGCCAGCAGCCTATCGCCCAATCAGCCCCAGCATTTT; cdr3_aa: CASSLSPNQPQHF
clone_size: .; d_call: .; j_call: TRBJ2-2; v_call: TRBV5-1; cdr3_nt: TGCGCCAGCAGTTTGGGACGCGCCCAGAACACCGGGGAGCTGTTTTTT; cdr3_aa: CASSLGRAQNTGELFF
clone_size: .; d_call: .; j_call: TRBJ1-4; v_call: TRBV7-2; cdr3_nt: TGTGCCAGCAGCTTAATCGGTGGGGCAACTAATGAAAAACTGTTTTTT; cdr3_aa: CASSLIGGATNEKLFF
clone_size: .; d_call: TRBD2; j_call: TRBJ2-5; v_call: TRBV6-5; cdr3_nt: TGTGCCAGCATCCATAGCGGGGCAACGACCCAGTACTTC; cdr3_aa: CASIHSGATTQYF
clone_size: .; d_call: .; j_call: TRBJ1-2; v_call: TRBV6-5; cdr3_nt: TGTGCCAGCAGTTTGAACTATGGCTACACCTTC; cdr3_aa: CASSLNYGYTF
clone_size: .; d_call: .; j_call: TRBJ2-3; v_call: TRBV10-2; cdr3_nt: TGCGCCAGCAGTGAGTCTGAGTTTAGCACAGATACGCAGTATTTT; cdr3_aa: CASSESEFSTDTQYF
clone_size: .; d_call: .; j_call: TRBJ1-1; v_call: TRBV18; cdr3_nt: TGTGCCAGCTCACCAGGGCAGGGAGGCACTGAAGCTTTCTTT; cdr3_aa: CASSPGQGGTEAFF
clone_size: .; d_call: .; j_call: TRBJ2-1; v_call: TRBV30; cdr3_nt: TGTGCCTGGAGCCACAGTTGGAAAAGGGGCAATGAGCAGTTCTTC; cdr3_aa: CAWSHSWKRGNEQFF
clone_size: .; d_call: TRBD1; j_call: TRBJ2-1; v_call: TRBV6-2/TRBV6-3; cdr3_nt: TGTGCCAGCAGACCTGTTCTGACAGGGAGCTCCTACAATGAGCAGTTCTTC; cdr3_aa: CASRPVLTGSSYNEQFF
clone_size: .; d_call: .; j_call: TRBJ1-1; v_call: TRBV18; cdr3_nt: TGTGCCAGCTCACCAATCGGGGTCGGCCCGAACACTGAAGCTTTCTTT; cdr3_aa: CASSPIGVGPNTEAFF
clone_size: .; d_call: .; j_call: TRBJ1-1; v_call: TRBV5-1; cdr3_nt: TGCGCCAGCAGCTTGGCGTCCAGGGACACTGAAGCTTTCTTT; cdr3_aa: CASSLASRDTEAFF
clone_size: .; d_call: TRBD1; j_call: TRBJ2-5; v_call: TRBV18; cdr3_nt: TGTGCCAGCACCAAACTTGACAGGGGTGAGACCCAGTACTTC; cdr3_aa: CASTKLDRGETQYF
clone_size: .; d_call: .; j_call: TRBJ1-5; v_call: TRBV28; cdr3_nt: TGTGCCAGCAGTCCCCGACTCACAAGCAATCAGCCCCAGCATTTT; cdr3_aa: CASSPRLTSNQPQHF
clone_size: .; d_call: .; j_call: TRBJ2-1; v_call: TRBV10-1; cdr3_nt: TGCGCCAGCAGTGGGCGGACGAATGAGCAGTTCTTC; cdr3_aa: CASSGRTNEQFF
clone_size: .; d_call: TRBD2; j_call: TRBJ2-1; v_call: TRBV9; cdr3_nt: TGTGCCAGCAGCCCGCCGGGGGGGAATATCTTCAATGAGCAGTTCTTC; cdr3_aa: CASSPPGGNIFNEQFF
clone_size: .; d_call: .; j_call: TRBJ1-4; v_call: TRBV12-3/TRBV12-4; cdr3_nt: TGTGCCAGCGGACAGTCAACTAATGAAAAACTGTTTTTT; cdr3_aa: CASGQSTNEKLFF
clone_size: .; d_call: TRBD2; j_call: TRBJ2-3; v_call: TRBV30; cdr3_nt: TGTGCCTGGACCCCAGAACCCGGGACTAGCGGGGGTTCTGGTACGCAGTATTTT; cdr3_aa: CAWTPEPGTSGGSGTQYF
clone_size: .; d_call: .; j_call: TRBJ1-5; v_call: TRBV2; cdr3_nt: TGTGCCAGCAGTGATACCCATAGCAATCAGCCCCAGCATTTT; cdr3_aa: CASSDTHSNQPQHF
clone_size: once; d_call: TRBD2; j_call: TRBJ2-3; v_call: TRBV10-3; cdr3_nt: TGTGCCATCAGTCCGGGGGGAGTCACAGATACGCAGTATTTT; cdr3_aa: CAISPGGVTDTQYF
clone_size: .; d_call: .; j_call: TRBJ2-3; v_call: TRBV3-1/TRBV3-2; cdr3_nt: TGTGCCAGCAGCCAGCTGAACTGGGAAAGGCTAGATACATCAGATACGCAGTATTTT; cdr3_aa: CASSQLNWERLDTSDTQYF
clone_size: .; d_call: TRBD1; j_call: TRBJ2-2; v_call: TRBV2; cdr3_nt: TGTGCCAGCAGTTCCCCCCCCGGGCCAGGGGGCACCGGGGAGCTGTTTTTT; cdr3_aa: CASSSPPGPGGTGELFF
clone_size: once; d_call: TRBD2; j_call: TRBJ2-5; v_call: TRBV5-1; cdr3_nt: TGCGCCAGCAGCTTGGTTACTAGCGGGGGAGAGACCCAGTACTTC; cdr3_aa: CASSLVTSGGETQYF
clone_size: .; d_call: .; j_call: TRBJ2-2; v_call: TRBV7-7; cdr3_nt: TGTGCCAGCAGCGCTCTTGGTAGGGGACGAGACACCGGGGAGCTGTTTTTT; cdr3_aa: CASSALGRGRDTGELFF
clone_size: .; d_call: .; j_call: TRBJ1-2; v_call: TRBV19; cdr3_nt: TGTGCCAGTAGTGCCAACGCCGAATCGCGAGGCTACACCTTC; cdr3_aa: CASSANAESRGYTF
clone_size: .; d_call: .; j_call: TRBJ1-6; v_call: TRBV5-1; cdr3_nt: TGCGCCAGCAGCTCCGGCGGGGGGGGAAATTCACCCCTCCACTTT; cdr3_aa: CASSSGGGGNSPLHF
clone_size: .; d_call: .; j_call: TRBJ1-1; v_call: TRBV6-2/TRBV6-3; cdr3_nt: TGTGCCAGCAGTTACAGCCGAGCTTTCTTT; cdr3_aa: CASSYSRAFF
clone_size: few; d_call: TRBD1; j_call: TRBJ2-1; v_call: TRBV28; cdr3_nt: TGTGCCAGCAGTTCCCCCCTCGACAGGGGTTCTTACAATGAGCAGTTCTTC; cdr3_aa: CASSSPLDRGSYNEQFF
clone_size: .; d_call: .; j_call: TRBJ2-5; v_call: TRBV6-5; cdr3_nt: TGTGCCAGCAGTCAGATCCAAGAGACCCAGTACTTC; cdr3_aa: CASSQIQETQYF
clone_size: .; d_call: .; j_call: TRBJ2-5; v_call: TRBV7-9; cdr3_nt: TGTGCCAGCAGCTACCCCGACAGTCTCCGAGAGACCCAGTACTTC; cdr3_aa: CASSYPDSLRETQYF
clone_size: few; d_call: .; j_call: TRBJ1-5; v_call: TRBV19; cdr3_nt: TGTGCCAGTAGTAGGACAGATTATCAGCCCCAGCATTTT; cdr3_aa: CASSRTDYQPQHF
clone_size: once; d_call: TRBD1; j_call: TRBJ1-5; v_call: TRBV19; cdr3_nt: TGTGCCAGTAGTACGCACCGGGACAGGGATCAGCCCCAGCATTTT; cdr3_aa: CASSTHRDRDQPQHF